One and the same sample provided the 25 T cell receptor beta chains below, sequenced in a study of CD8+ T cells in alopecia areata. The authors extracted RNA and reverse transcribed it into cDNA as the sequencing template. Here immunoSEQ multiplex PCR was the method, and the copy in TCRdb shows in-frame clones only, minus some. This table holds 90,000 to 100,000 clones, 35% to 50% found once. Sequencing was done on a sample of CD4+ T cells sorted from blood. The receptors shown here come from a human donor with alopecia areata.

Note on this clone: Mismatch with germline at one junction end may stem from a read error. The chain links TRBV29-1 to TRBJ2-7; the D gene is possibly TRBD1 (6 bases). Germline CDR1 and CDR2: SQVTM and ANQGSEA. The CDR3 has 13 amino acids. CDR3 sequence (DNA): TGCAGCGTCGAAGCCTCGACAGGCTACGAGCAGTACTTC. As protein: CSVEASTGYEQYF.

The sample holds a few counts of this clone. The rearrangement uses TRBV5-1 and TRBJ1-2; 11 bases map to TRBD1. This CDR3 has 14 residues. V lost 4 bases to trimming and J lost 5 bases; unmatched junction nucleotides: 4. The V gene's germline CDR1 is SGHRS and CDR2 YFSETQ. CDR3 amino acids: CASSGGQGAYGYTF. The CDR3, as DNA: TGCGCCAGCAGCGGTGGACAGGGGGCTTATGGCTACACCTTC.

The J gene is TRBJ1-5, the V gene TRBV5-1; D ambiguous. V was cut by 5 bases and J by 6 bases, with 12 bases left in between. Germline-derived CDR1 and CDR2 are SGHRS and YFSETQ. The CDR3 contains 13 residues. DNA of the CDR3: TGCGCCAGCAGTCGGGCCCCGAGTCAGCCCCAGCATTTT. This codes for CASSRAPSQPQHF.

This clone has just a few counts. The chain is built from TRBV5-1 and TRBJ2-5; D perhaps matches TRBD2 (6 bases). V was shortened by 5 bases and J by 1 base, with 12 bases between the two germline ends. The CDR3 is 14 residues long. The germline gives CDR1 SGHRS, CDR2 YFSETQ. CDR3 nucleotides: TGCGCCAGCAGGGAGGGCCGGATCCAAGAGACCCAGTACTTC. Its translation is CASREGRIQETQYF.

The genes are TRBV5-4 and TRBJ2-5; D is perhaps TRBD1 (6 bases). Per the germline V gene, CDR1 is SGHNT and CDR2 is YYREEE (reference sequence). This CDR3 has 14 residues. V was shortened by 4 bases and J by 5 bases, with 15 bases between the two germline ends. The DNA of the CDR3 is TGTGCCAGCAGCGTACAGGGCGGGTGGGAGACCCAGTACTTC. It codes for CASSVQGGWETQYF.

With regard to this clone: The sample holds other DNA sequences that translate to the same CDR3. The J gene is TRBJ1-2, the V gene TRBV9, with TRBD1 as a possible D gene (5 bases). The germline V gene has CDR1 SGDLS and CDR2 YYNGEE. CDR3 size: 12 residues. V dropped 2 bases and J dropped 8 bases, with 10 bases sitting between them. Here the CDR3 DNA reads TGTGCCAGCAGCGTCCAGGGAAGAGGCTACACCTTC. The encoded protein is CASSVQGRGYTF.

The chain combines TRBV29-1 with TRBJ2-1; no clear D. Trimming took 7 bases from V and 6 from J, leaving 10 bases between them. The CDR3 loop spans 11 amino acids. Germline CDR1 and CDR2: SQVTM and ANQGSEA. DNA for the CDR3: TGCAGCGCCTTGGACGGCAATGAGCAGTTCTTC. Its protein product is CSALDGNEQFF.

This chain links TRBV7-3 with TRBJ1-1, with D possibly matching TRBD1 (5 bases). Deletions cut 4 bases from V and 3 bases from J, with 9 bases between. The length of the CDR3 is 13 residues. CDR1 and CDR2 (germline): SGHTA, FQGTGA. CDR3 protein: CASSWAGDTEAFF. The CDR3 DNA sequence: TGTGCCAGCAGCTGGGCGGGGGACACTGAAGCTTTCTTT. Variable domain in full (rest from reference TRBV7-3 and TRBJ1-1): GAGVSQTPSNKVTEKGKYVELRCDPISGHTALYWYRQSLGQGPEFLIYFQGTGAADDSGLPNDRFFAVRPEGSVSTLKIQRTERGDSAVYLCASSWAGDTEAFFGQGTRLTVV.

The CDR3 region has the DNA TGCACTATAGGGGGCTTCCACTCTGGGGCCAACGTCCTGACTTTC. It is translated as CTIGGFHSGANVLTF. The V call is TRBV1, the J call TRBJ2-6; the D call of TRBD1 is as the table states it, not checked on the DNA. TRBV1 is an annotated pseudogene. CDR3 length: 15 amino acids.

This chain connects TRBV11-1 to TRBJ2-1; perhaps TRBD2 as D (7 bases). The germline V gene encodes CDR1 SGHAT and CDR2 FQDESV (reference sequence). Trimming pared 3 bases from V and 4 bases from J, leaving 13 bases between. CDR3 length equals 15 residues. The CDR3 spells CASSFGGPGYNEQFF. CDR3 DNA: TGTGCCAGCAGCTTCGGGGGGCCCGGGTACAATGAGCAGTTCTTC.

The chain couples TRBV29-1 to TRBJ2-3; D perhaps matches TRBD1 (5 bases). The V end lost 7 bases, the J end lost 5 bases, and 7 bases lay between the germline ends. This CDR3 region has 10 residues. Germline V gene sequence: CDR1 SQVTM, CDR2 ANQGSEA. CDR3 nucleotide sequence: TGCAGCGGGCAGGGAGATACGCAGTATTTT. This gives the protein CSGQGDTQYF.

This clone was seen a handful of times. The chain employs TRBV2 and TRBJ2-5; D is possibly TRBD1 (6 bases). There are 13 residues in the CDR3. Germline CDR1 reads SNHLY; CDR2 reads FYNNEI. The ends were cut back, 6 bases at V and 4 bases at J, with 12 bases in the middle. CDR3 loop: CASRTGPPETQYF. For the CDR3, the DNA is TGTGCCAGCAGAACAGGGCCCCCAGAGACCCAGTACTTC. The full variable domain, with the rest looked up from reference TRBV2 and TRBJ2-5, is EPEVTQTPSHQVTQMGQEVILRCVPISNHLYFYWYRQILGQKVEFLVSFYNNEISEKSEIFDDQFSVERPDGSNFTLKIRSTKLEDSAMYFCASRTGPPETQYFGPGTRLLVL.

This clone was counted a few times. The chain combines TRBV29-1 with TRBJ2-3; tentative D call: TRBD2 (5 bases). Germline-derived CDR1 and CDR2 are SQVTM and ANQGSEA. The ends were cut back, 7 bases at V and 3 bases at J, with 11 bases in the middle. CDR3 length: 12 amino acids. CDR3 residues: CSARDQTDTQYF. In nucleotides, the CDR3 is TGCAGCGCCCGGGATCAAACAGATACGCAGTATTTT.

This clone was counted between two and nine times. The J gene is TRBJ1-2, the V gene TRBV29-1, with D unclear. CDR1 is SQVTM and CDR2 is ANQGSEA in the germline V gene. Trimming stripped 6 bases from V and 1 base from J, with 6 bases between. The CDR3 length is 11 residues. The CDR3 spells CSVSDNYGYTF. CDR3 sequence (DNA): TGCAGCGTGTCGGATAACTATGGCTACACCTTC.

This chain connects TRBV7-2 to TRBJ1-1; D gene unclear. From germline, CDR1 is SGHTA and CDR2 FQGNSA. Deletions cut 4 bases from V and 4 bases from J, with 13 bases between. The CDR3 totals 14 residues. The CDR3, as DNA: TGTGCCAGCAGCTCGTTCGCGTTGGCCACTGAAGCTTTCTTT. It yields the protein CASSSFALATEAFF.

This rearrangement joins TRBV29-1 to TRBJ2-7; the D gene is possibly TRBD2 (5 bases). The CDR3 has 12 residues. Germline V gives CDR1 SQVTM, CDR2 ANQGSEA. V lost 5 bases to trimming and J lost 5 bases, with 13 bases between them. The chain's CDR3 is CSVRGGTNEQYF. CDR3 bases: TGCAGCGTTAGAGGAGGAACTAACGAGCAGTACTTC.

The chain joins TRBV29-1 to TRBJ2-5, with D possibly being TRBD1 (5 bases). Germline V CDR1 and CDR2: SQVTM, ANQGSEA. The CDR3 covers 13 residues. V gave up 5 bases and J gave up 2 bases, with 12 bases separating them. CDR3 in DNA: TGCAGCGTTTTCCTCAGGGCTCAAGAGACCCAGTACTTC. Protein product: CSVFLRAQETQYF.

The chain uses TRBV27 and TRBJ1-5; perhaps TRBD1 as D (5 bases). The V gene lost 2 bases and the J gene lost 0 bases, with 11 bases spanning the gap. The CDR3 is 16 residues long. CDR1 MNHEY and CDR2 SMNVEV come from the germline V gene (reference sequence). This chain's CDR3 is CASSLGGSYSNQPQHF. For the CDR3, the DNA is TGTGCCAGCAGTTTAGGGGGGTCCTATAGCAATCAGCCCCAGCATTTT.

The CDR3 spells CASSLEGPSTEAFF. CDR3 coding DNA: TGCGCCAGCAGCTTGGAAGGACCGAGCACTGAAGCTTTCTTT. This chain links TRBV5-1 with TRBJ1-1, with unresolved D. There are 14 residues in the CDR3. The V end lost 0 bases, the J end lost 4 bases, and 10 bases lay between the germline ends. From germline, CDR1 is SGHRS and CDR2 YFSETQ. Variable domain in full (rest from reference TRBV5-1 and TRBJ1-1): KAGVTQTPRYLIKTRGQQVTLSCSPISGHRSVSWYQQTPGQGLQFLFEYFSETQRNKGNFPGRFSGRQFSNSRSEMNVSTLELGDSALYLCASSLEGPSTEAFFGQGTRLTVV.

This rearrangement joins TRBV29-1 to TRBJ1-1; unclear D gene. Trimming removed 3 bases from V and 3 bases from J, with 11 bases in between. The CDR3 contains 13 residues. Germline values: CDR1 SQVTM, CDR2 ANQGSEA. CDR3: CSVDRSGYTEAFF. The CDR3 nucleotides read TGCAGCGTTGATCGTTCCGGTTACACTGAAGCTTTCTTT.

V is TRBV29-1 and J is TRBJ2-1; 8 bases fit TRBD1. CDR1 and CDR2 from the germline V gene are SQVTM and ANQGSEA. The CDR3 has 13 residues. V was clipped by 6 bases and J by 12 bases; unmatched bases: 13. The CDR3 is CSVDTDRGMGQFF. Here the CDR3 DNA reads TGCAGCGTCGATACCGACAGGGGCATGGGGCAGTTCTTC.

J is TRBJ2-1 and V is TRBV29-1; TRBD2 aligns across 7 bases. Germline V gene data show CDR1 as SQVTM and CDR2 as ANQGSEA. CDR3 size: 14 residues. Unmatched junction bases numbered 8, after V lost 2 bases and J lost 7 bases. In DNA form, the CDR3 reads TGCAGCGTTGAATCGGGGGAGGGTATAAATGAGCAGTTCTTC. It encodes CSVESGEGINEQFF.

The rearrangement links TRBV28 to TRBJ2-1, with D possibly called TRBD1 or TRBD2 (5 bases each). V lost 1 base to trimming and J lost 5 bases, with 18 bases between them. The CDR3 spans 17 residues. In germline, CDR1 is MDHEN, CDR2 SYDVKM. The CDR3 spells CASSLYPRDPYDNEQFF. The CDR3 coding sequence is TGTGCCAGCAGTTTATACCCTAGGGACCCATACGACAATGAGCAGTTCTTC.

The chain combines TRBV29-1 with TRBJ1-2; 7 bases map to TRBD1. The length of the CDR3 is 14 residues. The ends lost 7 bases at V and 8 bases at J; junction bases unmatched: 16. Germline CDR1 reads SQVTM; CDR2 reads ANQGSEA. CDR3 region: CSGGEGQTYPGYTF. CDR3 sequence (DNA): TGCAGCGGCGGGGAGGGACAGACTTATCCGGGCTACACCTTC.

This clone was counted a few times. This rearrangement joins TRBV28 to TRBJ2-5; tentative D call: TRBD2 (5 bases). This CDR3 comprises 13 residues. Trimming removed 2 bases from V and 7 bases from J, with 11 bases in between. Germline V gene data show CDR1 as MDHEN and CDR2 as SYDVKM. The DNA for the CDR3 is TGTGCCAGCAGTTTACGTGGTGCGGGGACCCAGTACTTC. Amino acid sequence: CASSLRGAGTQYF.